One and the same sample provided the 21 T cell receptor beta chains below, sequenced in a study of long-term antiretroviral therapy in people with HIV (dated by TCRdb to the early 2020s). The immunoSEQ hsTCRB v3.0 assay was used at survey level resolution for TRB variable region sequencing. TCRdb's version of the immuneACCESS table is confined to in-frame rearrangements and falls short of the full clone set. An unresolved V gene accounts for under half of the shortfall where checked; the remainder is of unknown origin. Counted in this sample were tens of thousands of clones; more than 80% of them appeared once. The ten biggest clones cover around 4.5% of the sample. This specimen was unsorted PBMCs, taken 5.2 years after starting antiretroviral therapy. The receptors were gathered from a woman aged 40 to 50 with HIV.

This clone came up a few times. The rearrangement uses TRBV5-6 and TRBJ2-2; unclear D gene. V lost 2 bases and J 3 bases, leaving 14 bases between the germline ends. The CDR3 covers 16 residues. Germline V gene lookup returns CDR1 SGHDT and CDR2 YYEEEE. The CDR3 DNA sequence: TGTGCCAGCAGCTTTAGGTCCACAGCGTACACCGGGGAGCTGTTTTTT. Translation: CASSFRSTAYTGELFF. The full variable domain, with the rest looked up from reference TRBV5-6 and TRBJ2-2, is DAGVTQSPTHLIKTRGQQVTLRCSPKSGHDTVSWYQQALGQGPQFIFQYYEEEERQRGNFPDRFSGHQFPNYSSELNVNALLLGDSALYLCASSFRSTAYTGELFFGEGSRLTVL.

The V call is TRBV19, the J call TRBJ1-1; 8 nucleotides agree with TRBD1. This CDR3 is 15 amino acids long. CDR1 and CDR2 from the germline V gene are LNHDA and SQIVND (reference sequence). V dropped 7 bases and J dropped 3; count of bases not matched to a gene: 10. CDR3 nucleotides: TGTGCCAGTACCTTTGGACAGGGTTCGTACACTGAAGCTTTCTTT. Translating gives CASTFGQGSYTEAFF.

V is TRBV5-1 and J is TRBJ1-1, with D possibly being TRBD1 (6 bases). The CDR3 consists of 13 residues. CDR1 SGHRS and CDR2 YFSETQ come from the germline V gene. Trimming shortened V by 2 bases and J by 7 bases, and 12 bases separated the two germline ends. The CDR3 DNA is TGCGCCAGCAGCTTAGGGACAAGAGTTGAAGCTTTCTTT. Encoded protein: CASSLGTRVEAFF.

This chain links TRBV7-8 with TRBJ1-5; D is uncertain. Trimming removed 0 bases from V and 3 bases from J, with 6 bases in between. Looked up from germline, CDR1 is SGHVS and CDR2 is FQNEAQ. The CDR3 covers 14 residues. The CDR3 here is CASSLAGPNQPQHF. In nucleotides, the CDR3 is TGTGCCAGCAGCTTAGCCGGGCCCAATCAGCCCCAGCATTTT.

V and J are TRBV7-8 and TRBJ1-5; D perhaps matches TRBD1 (6 bases). The germline V and J ends were trimmed by 5 bases and 4 bases, with 18 bases remaining between them. There are 16 residues in the CDR3. Germline lookup yields CDR1 SGHVS and CDR2 FQNEAQ. CDR3 amino acids: CASSPYNRVLNQPQHF. CDR3 DNA sequence: TGTGCCAGCAGCCCCTATAACAGGGTTTTGAATCAGCCCCAGCATTTT.

The chain combines TRBV19 with TRBJ1-2; D is undetermined. V lost 3 bases and J 3 bases, leaving 5 bases between the germline ends. The CDR3 extends over 12 amino acids. Per germline, CDR1 LNHDA and CDR2 SQIVND (reference sequence). CDR3 region: CASSIQDYGYTF. The CDR3 bases are TGTGCCAGTAGTATCCAGGACTATGGCTACACCTTC.

This chain connects TRBV29-1 to TRBJ1-1; 10 positions match TRBD1. After removal of 5 bases from V and 12 bases from J, the junction contained 12 bases not matched to a gene. The CDR3 consists of 13 residues. The germline V gene encodes CDR1 SQVTM and CDR2 ANQGSEA. The CDR3 sequence is CSVHPTGGVRTFF. The DNA for the CDR3 is TGCAGCGTTCACCCGACAGGGGGCGTAAGGACTTTCTTT.

The CDR3: CASSFISNTEAFF. As DNA, the CDR3 is TGTGCCAGCAGCTTTATCTCGAACACTGAAGCTTTCTTT. The gene calls are TRBV13 and TRBJ1-1; no reliable D call. V dropped 3 bases and J dropped 1 base, with 6 bases sitting between them. This CDR3 is built from 13 residues. Per the germline V gene, CDR1 is PRHDT and CDR2 is FYEKMQ (reference sequence).

The chain couples TRBV30 to TRBJ1-1, with D possibly matching TRBD1 (6 bases). The length of the CDR3 is 13 residues. The V end was cut by 0 bases, the J end by 7 bases, with 12 bases between. Germline values: CDR1 GTSNPN, CDR2 SVGIG (reference sequence). The CDR3: CAWSVGGDNEAFF. DNA of the CDR3: TGTGCCTGGAGTGTCGGCGGGGACAATGAAGCTTTCTTT.

The V call is TRBV13, the J call TRBJ1-1; D not resolved. The CDR3 runs 14 residues. The germline V gene has CDR1 PRHDT and CDR2 FYEKMQ (reference sequence). V lost 1 base to trimming and J lost 1 base, with 7 bases between them. CDR3 coding DNA: TGTGCCAGCAGCTTAGTACCAGAGAACACTGAAGCTTTCTTT. Its protein product is CASSLVPENTEAFF.

This chain connects TRBV30 to TRBJ1-1, with 7 bases aligning to TRBD1. The CDR3 loop spans 13 amino acids. Germline V lookup: CDR1 GTSNPN, CDR2 SVGIG (reference sequence). V shed 5 bases and J 4 bases; nucleotides not matched to a gene: 7. CDR3 sequence: CAWDGTAATEAFF. CDR3 nucleotides: TGTGCCTGGGACGGGACAGCGGCCACTGAAGCTTTCTTT.

The rearrangement uses TRBV27 and TRBJ2-1, with 10 nucleotides matching TRBD2. Trimming cost V 5 bases and J 4 bases; bases outside gene matches: 2. This CDR3 spans 14 amino acids. Germline values: CDR1 MNHEY, CDR2 SMNVEV (reference sequence). The CDR3 loop reads CASSPGLAYNEQFF. CDR3 sequence (DNA): TGTGCCAGCAGTCCGGGACTAGCGTACAATGAGCAGTTCTTC.

The chain is built from TRBV19 and TRBJ2-1; TRBD1 might be the D (5 bases). The length of the CDR3 is 13 residues. Germline V lookup: CDR1 LNHDA, CDR2 SQIVND (reference sequence). The V end lost 4 bases, the J end lost 6 bases, and 10 bases lay between the germline ends. CDR3 residues: CASSTQGTNEQFF. The CDR3 DNA follows: TGTGCCAGTAGTACCCAGGGAACCAATGAGCAGTTCTTC.

The chain combines TRBV27 with TRBJ1-1, with D unresolved. Germline V gives CDR1 MNHEY, CDR2 SMNVEV (reference sequence). The CDR3 covers 15 residues. Trimming left V 0 bases short and J 3 bases short, with 11 bases between. DNA for the CDR3: TGTGCCAGCAGTTTATCGAGAGGGTTGGACACTGAAGCTTTCTTT. Its translation is CASSLSRGLDTEAFF.

The rearrangement uses TRBV4-2 and TRBJ1-4; 7 positions match TRBD1. V shed 5 bases, J shed 6 bases, and the junction held 9 bases outside the gene matches. The CDR3 contains 15 residues. CDR1 and CDR2 (germline): LGHNA, YNFKEQ. CDR3 nucleotide sequence: TGTGCCAGCAGCTCTTACAGGGGCGCGGATGAAAAACTGTTTTTT. This sequence encodes CASSSYRGADEKLFF.

CDR3 bases: TGTGCCAGCAGCTCTCTAGCGGGAGTTTACGAGCAGTACTTC. It yields the protein CASSSLAGVYEQYF. The gene calls are TRBV11-1 and TRBJ2-7; 10 nucleotides align to TRBD2. CDR1 is SGHAT, CDR2 FQDESV, per germline (reference sequence). The CDR3 runs 14 residues. J lost 4 bases, V lost 4 bases, and 4 bases had no gene match. The full variable domain, completed using reference TRBV11-1 and TRBJ2-7, is EAEVAQSPRYKITEKSQAVAFWCDPISGHATLYWYRQILGQGPELLVQFQDESVVDDSQLPKDRFSAERLKGVDSTLKIQPAELGDSAMYLCASSSLAGVYEQYFGPGTRLTVT.

CDR3 in DNA: TGCGCCAGCAGCTTAAGCCTCAGCGAGGGGAACACTGAAGCTTTCTTT. This encodes CASSLSLSEGNTEAFF. This chain connects TRBV5-1 to TRBJ1-1; D is unresolved. V lost 2 bases and J lost 1, with 15 bases in between. The CDR3 is made up of 16 amino acids. Looked up from germline, CDR1 is SGHRS and CDR2 is YFSETQ.

V gene TRBV19 combines with J gene TRBJ1-2, with D maybe TRBD1 (6 bases). Germline CDR1 and CDR2: LNHDA and SQIVND (reference sequence). CDR3 length equals 15 residues. Trimming removed 5 bases at V and 5 bases at J, with 18 bases between. This chain's CDR3 is CASSDPGAPLYGYTF. CDR3 nucleotides: TGTGCCAGTAGTGATCCAGGGGCGCCTTTATATGGCTACACCTTC. The full variable domain, rest sourced from reference TRBV19 and TRBJ1-2, is DGGITQSPKYLFRKEGQNVTLSCEQNLNHDAMYWYRQDPGQGLRLIYYSQIVNDFQKGDIAEGYSVSREKKESFPLTVTSAQKNPTAFYLCASSDPGAPLYGYTFGSGTRLTVV.

This clone was counted only a few times. This rearrangement joins TRBV7-9 to TRBJ1-1; D uncertain. This CDR3 spans 13 amino acids. V was pared by 1 base and J by 0 bases, with 3 bases between. The germline CDR1 and CDR2 sequences are SEHNR and FQNEAQ (reference sequence). The DNA for the CDR3 is TGTGCCAGCAGCTTAGACATGAACACTGAAGCTTTCTTT. Encoded protein: CASSLDMNTEAFF.

V and J are TRBV23-1 and TRBJ1-5; D is perhaps TRBD1 (6 bases). TRBV23-1 is known as an ORF, though its function is uncertain. The CDR3 covers 12 residues. The V end lost 9 bases, the J end lost 3 bases, and 9 bases lay between the germline ends. The CDR3 sequence: CARQGSNQPQHF. The CDR3 nucleotides read TGCGCCAGACAGGGATCCAATCAGCCCCAGCATTTT.

This clone has only one observation. V and J are TRBV19 and TRBJ2-4, with D tentatively TRBD2 (6 bases). Germline CDR1 reads LNHDA; CDR2 reads SQIVND (reference sequence). The CDR3 covers 15 residues. The V end was cut by 4 bases, the J end by 0 bases, with 10 bases between. The CDR3 nucleotides are TGTGCCAGTAGTAGCGGGGCCGGAGCCAAAAACATTCAGTACTTC. This gives the protein CASSSGAGAKNIQYF.